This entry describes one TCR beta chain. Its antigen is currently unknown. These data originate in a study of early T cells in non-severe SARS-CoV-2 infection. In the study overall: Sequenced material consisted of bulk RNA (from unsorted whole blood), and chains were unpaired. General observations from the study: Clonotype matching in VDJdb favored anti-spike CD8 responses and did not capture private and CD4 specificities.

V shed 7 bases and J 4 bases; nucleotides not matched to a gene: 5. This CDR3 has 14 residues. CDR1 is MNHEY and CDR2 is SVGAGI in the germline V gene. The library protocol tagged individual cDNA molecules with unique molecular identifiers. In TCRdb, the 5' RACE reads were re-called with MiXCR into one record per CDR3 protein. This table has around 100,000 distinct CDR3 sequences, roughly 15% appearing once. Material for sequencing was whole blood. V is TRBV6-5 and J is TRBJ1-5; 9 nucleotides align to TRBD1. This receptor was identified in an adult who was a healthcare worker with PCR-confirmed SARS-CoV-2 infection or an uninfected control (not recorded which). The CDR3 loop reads CASKLTGGNQPQHF. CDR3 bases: TGTGCCAGCAAACTGACAGGGGGGAATCAGCCCCAGCATTTT.